This is a list of T cell receptor beta chains from one sample in a study of blood T cell repertoires in COVID-19. Clones were sequenced by immunoSEQ multiplex PCR, and TCRdb holds only the in-frame ones, with some missing. The table includes about 59,000 clones, over 70% detected once. Material for sequencing was peripheral blood. The receptors originated from a woman in her seventies with acute or convalescent COVID-19. Both conserved end residues are part of each CDR3. A D gene is named only where the DNA matches it firmly. Size tells how often a clone was seen (once, few, many) or the class of an expanded clone, and some rows leave it out.

abundance	d_gene	j_gene	v_gene	CDR3aa	CDR3nt
NA	NA	TRBJ1-1	TRBV10-3	CAIRGGTNTEAFF	TGTGCCATCAGGGGAGGAACGAACACTGAAGCTTTCTTT
NA	NA	TRBJ1-1	TRBV19	CASSIHSGRGGTEAFF	TGTGCCAGTAGTATACACTCGGGTCGGGGGGGCACTGAAGCTTTCTTT
NA	TRBD1	TRBJ1-6	TRBV11-3	CASSLTGDGPLHF	TGTGCCAGCAGCTTAACAGGGGATGGACCCCTCCACTTT
few	NA	TRBJ2-5	TRBV2	CASSATSETQYF	TGTGCCAGCAGTGCTACCTCGGAGACCCAGTACTTC
NA	NA	TRBJ1-2	TRBV13	CASSLYPGECTF	TGTGCCAGCAGCTTATACCCCGGGGAATGCACCTTC
NA	TRBD1	TRBJ1-4	TRBV5-1	CASSLAGQGREKLFF	TGCGCCAGCAGCTTGGCGGGACAGGGACGTGAGAAACTGTTTTTT
NA	TRBD1	TRBJ1-2	TRBV11-1	CASSPRDRIHTF	TGTGCCAGCAGCCCCCGGGACAGGATCCACACCTTC
NA	NA	TRBJ2-1	TRBV27	CASSLSPDSAQPEFF	TGTGCCAGCAGTTTATCGCCGGACAGCGCCCAGCCGGAGTTCTTC
NA	NA	TRBJ1-1	TRBV29-1	CSGIRTGGTEAFF	TGCAGCGGGATACGGACGGGGGGCACTGAAGCTTTCTTT
NA	NA	TRBJ2-5	TRBV21-1	CASSPRWRLYLWKTQYF	TGTGCCAGCAGCCCACGCTGGAGACTCTACCTATGGAAGACCCAGTACTTC
once	TRBD2	TRBJ2-5	TRBV2	CATGLVGGATTQYF	TGTGCCACAGGACTAGTCGGCGGTGCGACGACCCAGTACTTC
NA	NA	TRBJ2-2	TRBV7-8	CASSRMNTGELFF	TGTGCCAGCAGCCGCATGAACACCGGGGAGCTGTTTTTT
NA	NA	TRBJ2-2	TRBV9	CASSVGAGTNTGELFF	TGTGCCAGCAGCGTAGGGGCGGGGACGAACACCGGGGAGCTGTTTTTT
NA	NA	TRBJ2-2	TRBV24-1	CATSALRGGELFF	TGTGCCACCAGTGCCTTGAGGGGGGGGGAGCTGTTTTTT
NA	NA	TRBJ2-1	TRBV10-2	CATREWQSNEQFF	TGCGCCACCCGGGAGTGGCAATCCAATGAGCAGTTCTTC
NA	TRBD2	TRBJ2-1	TRBV24-1	CAISDLVSAGGLGNEQFF	TGTGCCATCAGTGATTTGGTATCGGCGGGGGGGCTAGGCAATGAGCAGTTCTTC
NA	NA	TRBJ2-1	TRBV14	CASSQDRGFDYNEQFF	TGTGCCAGCAGCCAAGATCGAGGGTTCGATTACAATGAGCAGTTCTTC
NA	TRBD1	TRBJ2-5	TRBV7-7	CASSLGQGLQETQYF	TGTGCTAGCAGCTTAGGACAGGGTCTTCAAGAGACCCAGTACTTC
few	NA	TRBJ2-7	TRBV9	CASSVAPNEGNEQYF	TGTGCCAGCAGCGTAGCCCCCAACGAGGGCAACGAGCAGTACTTC
NA	TRBD1	TRBJ1-2	TRBV30	CAWSWTGNWGGYTF	TGTGCCTGGAGTTGGACAGGGAATTGGGGTGGCTACACCTTC
NA	NA	TRBJ1-4	TRBV2	CASSDFPQTNEKLFF	TGTGCCAGCAGTGATTTTCCCCAGACTAATGAAAAACTGTTTTTT
once	NA	TRBJ2-2	TRBV19	CASSIGSDTNTGELFF	TGTGCCAGTAGTATAGGCTCGGACACAAACACCGGGGAGCTGTTTTTT
NA	TRBD2	TRBJ2-5	TRBV9	CASSSQRGGYQETQYF	TGTGCCAGCAGCTCCCAGCGGGGGGGGTACCAAGAGACCCAGTACTTC
once	NA	TRBJ2-3	TRBV7-9	CASAGARTDTQYF	TGTGCCAGCGCTGGGGCCCGGACAGATACGCAGTATTTT
NA	TRBD2	TRBJ2-5	TRBV24-1	CATSDPGLAGRETQYF	TGTGCCACCAGTGACCCAGGACTAGCGGGGCGGGAGACCCAGTACTTC
NA	NA	TRBJ1-1	TRBV3-1/TRBV3-2	CASSPAGIANTEAFF	TGTGCCAGCAGCCCAGCCGGGATAGCGAACACTGAAGCTTTCTTT
NA	NA	TRBJ1-2	TRBV29-1	CSVEVAGARGYTF	TGCAGCGTTGAAGTAGCAGGGGCCCGCGGCTACACCTTC
medium-sized	TRBD1	TRBJ1-4	TRBV5-1	CASCPTGLNEKLFF	TGCGCCAGCTGTCCGACAGGGCTTAATGAAAAACTGTTTTTT
NA	TRBD1	TRBJ1-2	TRBV29-1	CSVGVGTGNYGYTF	TGCAGCGTTGGAGTCGGGACAGGCAACTATGGCTACACCTTC
NA	TRBD1	TRBJ2-7	TRBV5-1	CASSGQGDYEQYF	TGCGCCAGCAGCGGACAGGGGGACTACGAGCAGTACTTC
NA	NA	TRBJ1-3	TRBV30	CAYQGSSSGNTIYF	TGTGCCTACCAGGGGTCCTCCTCTGGAAACACCATATATTTT
NA	NA	TRBJ1-4	TRBV12-5	CASAANEKLFF	TGTGCTAGTGCGGCTAATGAAAAACTGTTTTTT
NA	TRBD1	TRBJ2-7	TRBV19	CASSQQGGLSSYEQYF	TGTGCCAGTAGTCAGCAAGGGGGCCTTAGCTCCTACGAGCAGTACTTC
NA	TRBD1	TRBJ2-5	TRBV4-1	CASSPGQGLAKETQYF	TGCGCCAGCAGCCCCGGACAGGGCCTCGCAAAAGAGACCCAGTACTTC
NA	NA	TRBJ1-1	TRBV18	CASSQLGSMNTEAFF	TGTGCCAGCTCTCAACTCGGGTCTATGAACACTGAAGCTTTCTTT
NA	TRBD1	TRBJ2-3	TRBV10-3	CAISQDREDTQYF	TGTGCCATCAGCCAGGACAGGGAAGATACGCAGTATTTT
NA	NA	TRBJ1-1	TRBV10-2	CASSEKGYSEAFF	TGCGCCAGCAGTGAAAAAGGTTACAGTGAAGCTTTCTTT
NA	NA	TRBJ1-1	TRBV6-5	CASRRVLNTEAFF	TGTGCCAGCAGACGGGTCTTGAACACTGAAGCTTTCTTT
NA	NA	TRBJ1-4	TRBV5-1	CASSLGQQNEKLFF	TGCGCCAGCAGCTTGGGACAGCAGAATGAAAAACTGTTTTTT